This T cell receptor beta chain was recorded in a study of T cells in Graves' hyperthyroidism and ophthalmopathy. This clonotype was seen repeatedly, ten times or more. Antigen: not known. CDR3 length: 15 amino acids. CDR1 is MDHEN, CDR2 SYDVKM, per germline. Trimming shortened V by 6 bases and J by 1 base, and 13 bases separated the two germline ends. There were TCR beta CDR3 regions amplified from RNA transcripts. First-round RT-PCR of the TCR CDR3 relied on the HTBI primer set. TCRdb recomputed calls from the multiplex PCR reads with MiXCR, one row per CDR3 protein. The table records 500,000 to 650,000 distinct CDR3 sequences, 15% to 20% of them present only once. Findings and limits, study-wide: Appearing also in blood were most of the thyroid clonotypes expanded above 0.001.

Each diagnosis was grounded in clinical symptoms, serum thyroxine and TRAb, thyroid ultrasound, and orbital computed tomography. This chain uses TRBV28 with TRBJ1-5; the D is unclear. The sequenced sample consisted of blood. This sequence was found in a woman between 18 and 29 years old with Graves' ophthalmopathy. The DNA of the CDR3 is TGTGCCAGCAGCTCCAGTTCCTCCAGCAATCAGCCCCAGCATTTT. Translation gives CASSSSSSSNQPQHF.